This T cell receptor (beta chain) was retrieved from a study of T cell repertoires in cytomegalovirus infection. Background on the study: Matching HLA type, along with CMV infection, was indicated by public TCR beta signatures. Overall study results and limits: Of the TCR beta families, the public ones yielded a cumulative frequency that identified carriers of CMV plus the relevant HLA. It was HLA-C-restricted CMV-specific TCR beta clonotypes that dominated the response ex vivo.

Concerning this clonotype itself: Its antigen is not known.

MiXCR, applied by TCRdb to the reads, yields one record per CDR3 protein. The sample includes about 920,000 distinct CDR3 sequences, around 29% of them seen just once. The CDR3 has 16 residues. The germline gives CDR1 SEHNR, CDR2 FQNEAQ (reference sequence). V shed 5 bases and J shed 3 bases, with 16 bases lying between them. The clonotype originates from a human donor in good health (CMV status not recorded). Some clones in this sample may be carry-over from other donors' samples. The sample here was cultured CD8+ T cells from PBMCs, taken from culture after CMV antigen stimulation. The J gene is TRBJ2-2, the V gene TRBV7-9, with TRBD1 as a possible D gene (6 bases). The CDR3 protein is CASSPPYQGYTGELFF. The CDR3 DNA reads TGTGCCAGCAGCCCTCCCTATCAGGGGTACACCGGGGAGCTGTTTTTT.